What follows are 9 T cell receptor beta chains derived from one specimen sequenced in a study of blood T cells in healthy people across ages. Sample-barcoded 5' priming and a J-beta primer mix drove a second PCR of roughly 6 to 12 cycles. From the 5' RACE reads, TCRdb called clonotypes with MiXCR, one entry per CDR3 protein. This sample has about 780,000 distinct CDR3 sequences, with around 24% found just once. These data also featured in a second study, about T cells of mothers and their children.

The sequencing input was blood. These receptors were taken from a boy aged 5 to 17 in good health.

This rearrangement joins TRBV7-9 to TRBJ1-2; TRBD1 aligns across 7 bases. CDR1 and CDR2 from the germline V gene are SEHNR and FQNEAQ (reference sequence). The CDR3 extends over 18 amino acids. V lost 5 bases to trimming and J lost 1 base; unmatched junction nucleotides: 16. CDR3 DNA: TGTGCCAGCAGCCAGGCATCCAGCGGCAGGGGGAATAACTATGGCTACACCTTC. It encodes CASSQASSGRGNNYGYTF. The full variable domain, with the rest looked up from reference TRBV7-9 and TRBJ1-2, is DTGVSQNPRHKITKRGQNVTFRCDPISEHNRLYWYRQTLGQGPEFLTYFQNEAQLEKSRLLSDRFSAERPKGSFSTLEIQRTEQGDSAMYLCASSQASSGRGNNYGYTFGSGTRLTVV.

The chain employs TRBV7-3 and TRBJ2-3; D tentatively reads TRBD1 or TRBD2 (5 bases each). Trimming removed 5 bases from V and 4 bases from J, with 13 bases in between. There are 14 residues in the CDR3. Germline CDR1 and CDR2: SGHTA and FQGTGA. Written as DNA, the CDR3 is TGTGCCAGCAGCCCTCATGAGGGGCCAGATACGCAGTATTTT. Amino acids: CASSPHEGPDTQYF.

This clonotype was picked up a small number of times. The chain is built from TRBV2 and TRBJ1-4; maybe TRBD1 (5 bases). There are 14 residues in the CDR3. Between the trimmed V and J ends, which lost 10 bases and 4 bases, there was a span of 16 bases. From germline, CDR1 is SNHLY and CDR2 FYNNEI. The CDR3 sequence is CATRADSYNEKLFF. The CDR3, as DNA: TGTGCCACCCGGGCCGACAGCTATAATGAAAAACTGTTTTTT.

This clonotype was counted at least ten times. V gene TRBV11-2 combines with J gene TRBJ2-7, with D tentatively TRBD1 or TRBD2 (6 bases each). Trimming took 7 bases from V and 3 from J, leaving 16 bases between them. This CDR3 is built from 14 residues. Germline CDR1 is SGHAT and CDR2 is FQNNGV. The CDR3, as DNA: TGTGCCAGCACAGAGGGGGGACACGGCTACGAGCAGTACTTC. It is translated as CASTEGGHGYEQYF.

This clonotype was detected a few times. The chain recombines TRBV11-2 with TRBJ2-5, with 13 bases aligning to TRBD2. TRBJ2-1 matches the DNA end more closely, so the J call is doubtful. The germline CDR1 and CDR2 sequences are SGHAT and FQNNGV. CDR3 length: 17 residues. DNA of the CDR3: TGTGCCAGCAGCTCACTAGGACTAGCGGGGGTGCACAATGAGCAGTTCTTC. Translation: CASSSLGLAGVHNEQFF.

The chain couples TRBV4-1 to TRBJ2-1; D is undetermined. The J call may be mistaken, given a closer DNA end match to TRBJ2-7. The CDR3 is made up of 13 amino acids. Per the germline V gene, CDR1 is MGHRA and CDR2 is YSYEKL. Here the CDR3 reads CASSQEYAYEQYF. CDR3 coding DNA: TGCGCCAGCAGCCAAGAGTACGCCTACGAGCAGTACTTC.

This chain uses TRBV7-9 with TRBJ2-7, with a possible D match to TRBD1 (6 bases). The CDR3 consists of 14 residues. The V and J ends lost 0 bases and 4 bases respectively, with 10 bases between them. Looked up from germline, CDR1 is SEHNR and CDR2 is FQNEAQ (reference sequence). CDR3 residues: CASSLAGAVYEQYF. The DNA of the CDR3 is TGTGCCAGCAGCTTAGCGGGGGCGGTTTACGAGCAGTACTTC.

The chain uses TRBV11-2 and TRBJ2-5, with a possible D match to TRBD2 (7 bases). The J call may be faulty, since TRBJ2-1 better matches the DNA end. The CDR3 is 14 residues long. The germline V gene encodes CDR1 SGHAT and CDR2 FQNNGV. CDR3 nucleotides: TGTGCCAGCAGCTTATATAGGGGGGGCGATGAGCAGTTCTTC. This translates into CASSLYRGGDEQFF.

V usage is TRBV7-6 and J usage is TRBJ1-6; D not certain. From germline, CDR1 is SGHVS and CDR2 FNYEAQ. The CDR3 length is 12 residues. The germline V and J ends were trimmed by 4 bases and 7 bases, with 5 bases remaining between them. The CDR3 loop is CASSSQNSPLHF. For the CDR3, the DNA is TGTGCCAGCAGCTCCCAAAATTCACCCCTCCACTTT.